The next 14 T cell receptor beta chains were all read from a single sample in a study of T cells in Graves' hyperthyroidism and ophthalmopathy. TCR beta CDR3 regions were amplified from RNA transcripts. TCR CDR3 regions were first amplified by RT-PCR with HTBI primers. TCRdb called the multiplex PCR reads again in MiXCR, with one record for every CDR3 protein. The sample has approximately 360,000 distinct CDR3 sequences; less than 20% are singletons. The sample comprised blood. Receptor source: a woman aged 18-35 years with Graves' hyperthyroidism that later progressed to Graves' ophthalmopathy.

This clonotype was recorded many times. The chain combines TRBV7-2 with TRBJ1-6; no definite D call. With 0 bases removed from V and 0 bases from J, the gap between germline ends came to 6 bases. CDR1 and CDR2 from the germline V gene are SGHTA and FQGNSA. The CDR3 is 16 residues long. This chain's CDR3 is CASSLAGTSYNSPLHF. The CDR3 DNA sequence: TGTGCCAGCAGCTTAGCCGGCACCTCCTATAATTCACCCCTCCACTTT.

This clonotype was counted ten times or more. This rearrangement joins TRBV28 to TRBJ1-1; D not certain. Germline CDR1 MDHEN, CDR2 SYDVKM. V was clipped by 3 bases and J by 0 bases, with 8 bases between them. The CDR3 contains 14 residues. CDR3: CASSLRTLNTEAFF. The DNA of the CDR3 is TGTGCCAGCAGTTTGCGCACTTTGAACACTGAAGCTTTCTTT.

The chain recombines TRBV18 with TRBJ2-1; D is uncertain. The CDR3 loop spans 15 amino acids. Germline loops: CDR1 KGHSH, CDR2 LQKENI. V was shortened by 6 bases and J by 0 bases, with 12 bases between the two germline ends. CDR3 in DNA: TGTGCCAGCTCTTCCGGGTTGGACTCCTACAATGAGCAGTTCTTC. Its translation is CASSSGLDSYNEQFF.

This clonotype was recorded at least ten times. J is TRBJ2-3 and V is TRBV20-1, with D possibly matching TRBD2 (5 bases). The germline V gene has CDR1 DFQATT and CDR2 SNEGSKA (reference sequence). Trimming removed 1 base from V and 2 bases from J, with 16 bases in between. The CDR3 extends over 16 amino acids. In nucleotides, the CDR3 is TGCAGTGCTAGAGGGAGTAGCGAGACCCCCACAGATACGCAGTATTTT. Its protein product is CSARGSSETPTDTQYF.

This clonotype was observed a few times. Here the CDR3 DNA reads TGTGCCAGCGTAACAGGGGGCGGGAATGAGCAGTTCTTC. The encoded protein is CASVTGGGNEQFF. This chain uses TRBV2 with TRBJ2-1; 9 bases align to TRBD1. CDR1 SNHLY and CDR2 FYNNEI come from the germline V gene. The CDR3 runs 13 residues. Losses at the gene ends were 8 bases for V and 7 bases for J; bases not matched to a gene: 6.

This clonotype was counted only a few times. The chain's CDR3 is CASSSGLQIYEQYF. The CDR3 DNA sequence: TGTGCCAGCAGTTCGGGACTTCAAATCTACGAGCAGTACTTC. The gene calls are TRBV6-2 or TRBV6-3 and TRBJ2-7, with a weak D call TRBD2 (6 bases). Germline V gene data show CDR1 as MNHEY and CDR2 as SVGEGT. The length of the CDR3 is 14 residues. V was clipped by 4 bases and J by 3 bases, with 13 bases between them.

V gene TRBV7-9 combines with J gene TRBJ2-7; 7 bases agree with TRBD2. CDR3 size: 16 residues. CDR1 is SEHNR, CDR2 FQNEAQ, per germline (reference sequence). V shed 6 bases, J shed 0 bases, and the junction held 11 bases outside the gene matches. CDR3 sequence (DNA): TGTGCCAGCAGTCCCAGCGGGATCCACAGCTCCTACGAGCAGTACTTC. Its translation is CASSPSGIHSSYEQYF.

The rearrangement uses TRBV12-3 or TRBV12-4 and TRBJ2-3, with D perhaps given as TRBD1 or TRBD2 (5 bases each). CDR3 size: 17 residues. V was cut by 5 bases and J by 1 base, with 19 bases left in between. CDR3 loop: CASSHRARDGRTDTQYF. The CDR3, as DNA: TGTGCCAGCAGTCACCGAGCCAGGGACGGTCGCACAGATACGCAGTATTTT.

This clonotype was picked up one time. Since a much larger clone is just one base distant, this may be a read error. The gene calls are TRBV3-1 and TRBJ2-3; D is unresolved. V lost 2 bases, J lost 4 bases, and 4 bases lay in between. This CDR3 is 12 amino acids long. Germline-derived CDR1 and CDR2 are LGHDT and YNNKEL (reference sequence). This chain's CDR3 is CASSQPSDTQYF. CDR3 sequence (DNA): TGTGCCAGCAGCCAACCTTCAGATACGCAGTATTTT.

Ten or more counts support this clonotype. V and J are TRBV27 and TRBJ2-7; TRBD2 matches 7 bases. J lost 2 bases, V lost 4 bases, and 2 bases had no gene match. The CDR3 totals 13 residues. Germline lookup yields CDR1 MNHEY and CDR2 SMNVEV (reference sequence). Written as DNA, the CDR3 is TGTGCCAGCAGTTCCGGGAGGCCCTACGAGCAGTACTTC. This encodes CASSSGRPYEQYF.

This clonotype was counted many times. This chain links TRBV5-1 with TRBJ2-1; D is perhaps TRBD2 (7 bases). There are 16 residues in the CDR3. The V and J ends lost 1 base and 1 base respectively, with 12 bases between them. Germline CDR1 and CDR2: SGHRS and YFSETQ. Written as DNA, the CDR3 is TGCGCCAGCAGCTTGCGGGGGGCGATTTCCTACAATGAGCAGTTCTTC. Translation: CASSLRGAISYNEQFF.

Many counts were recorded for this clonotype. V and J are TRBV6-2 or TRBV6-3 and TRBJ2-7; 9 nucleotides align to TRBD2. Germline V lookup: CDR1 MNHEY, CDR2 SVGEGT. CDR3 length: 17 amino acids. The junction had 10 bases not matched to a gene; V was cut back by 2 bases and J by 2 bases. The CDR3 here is CASSYAMRLAEAYEQYF. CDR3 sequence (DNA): TGTGCCAGCAGTTACGCCATGCGACTAGCGGAGGCCTACGAGCAGTACTTC.

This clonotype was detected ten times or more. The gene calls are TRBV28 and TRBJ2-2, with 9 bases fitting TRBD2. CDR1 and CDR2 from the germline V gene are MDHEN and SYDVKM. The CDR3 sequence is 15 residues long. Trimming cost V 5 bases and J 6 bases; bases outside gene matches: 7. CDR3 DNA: TGTGCCAGCAGTAGCGGGAGGACATTGCCCGGGGAGCTGTTTTTT. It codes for CASSSGRTLPGELFF.

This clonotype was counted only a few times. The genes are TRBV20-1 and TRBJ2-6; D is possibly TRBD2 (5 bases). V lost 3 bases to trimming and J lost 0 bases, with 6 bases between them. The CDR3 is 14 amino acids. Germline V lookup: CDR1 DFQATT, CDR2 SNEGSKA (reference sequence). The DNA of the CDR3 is TGCAGTGCTAGTCGGGGCTCTGGGGCCAACGTCCTGACTTTC. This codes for CSASRGSGANVLTF.